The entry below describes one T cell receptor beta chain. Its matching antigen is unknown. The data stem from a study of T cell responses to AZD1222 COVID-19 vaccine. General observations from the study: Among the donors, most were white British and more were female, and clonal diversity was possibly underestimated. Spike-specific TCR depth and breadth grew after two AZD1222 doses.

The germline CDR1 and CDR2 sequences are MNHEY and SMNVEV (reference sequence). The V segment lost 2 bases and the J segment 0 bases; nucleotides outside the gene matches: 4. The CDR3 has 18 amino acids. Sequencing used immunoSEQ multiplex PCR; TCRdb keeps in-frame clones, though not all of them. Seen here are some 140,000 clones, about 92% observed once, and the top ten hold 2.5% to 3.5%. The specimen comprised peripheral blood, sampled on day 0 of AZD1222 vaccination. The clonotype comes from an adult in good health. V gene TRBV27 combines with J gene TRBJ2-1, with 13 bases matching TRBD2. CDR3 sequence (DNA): TGTGCCAGCAGTTTAGGACTAGCGGGAGTTATCTCCTACAATGAGCAGTTCTTC. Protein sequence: CASSLGLAGVISYNEQFF.